Below, 19 T cell receptor beta chains from the same sample are listed, as sequenced in a study of cytomegalovirus exposure and HLA in healthy donors. Clones were sequenced by immunoSEQ multiplex PCR, and TCRdb holds only the in-frame ones, with some missing. The sample includes 150,000 or so clones, about 86% of them seen just once. Sequencing was done on a sample of PBMCs. The receptors derive from a man aged 18 to 35 in good health and CMV-seropositive.

The V and J genes are TRBV27 and TRBJ2-7, with D maybe TRBD2 (6 bases). Germline values: CDR1 MNHEY, CDR2 SMNVEV (reference sequence). The V and J ends lost 7 bases and 0 bases respectively, with 16 bases between them. The CDR3 sequence is 15 residues long. DNA of the CDR3: TGTGCCAGCACCCCCGGGGGAGCGAGCTCCTACGAGCAGTACTTC. This encodes CASTPGGASSYEQYF.

The CDR3 protein is CASSPTGNSNQPQHF. CDR3 nucleotide sequence: TGTGCCAGCTCACCGACGGGGAATAGCAATCAGCCCCAGCATTTT. The chain uses TRBV18 and TRBJ1-5, with D hard to call. Germline-derived CDR1 and CDR2 are KGHSH and LQKENI. The CDR3 has 15 residues. V lost 3 bases and J lost 0, with 9 bases in between.

This chain joins TRBV4-3 and TRBJ2-3; 10 bases align to TRBD2. This CDR3 region has 16 residues. Germline CDR1 LGHNA, CDR2 YSLEER. V dropped 0 bases and J dropped 1; count of bases not matched to a gene: 1. CDR3 sequence (DNA): TGCGCCAGCAGCCAAGACCTAGCGGGGGGCACAGATACGCAGTATTTT. As protein: CASSQDLAGGTDTQYF.

In DNA, the CDR3 is TGTGCCAGCAGCCTGGACAGGGGTTACGAGCAGTACTTC. Translating it yields CASSLDRGYEQYF. This chain links TRBV7-3 with TRBJ2-7; TRBD1 matches 9 bases. CDR1 SGHTA and CDR2 FQGTGA come from the germline V gene. Trimming took 5 bases from V and 4 from J; bases not matched to a gene: 3. The CDR3 runs to 13 residues. Combining the CDR3 with reference TRBV7-3 and TRBJ2-7 gives the whole variable domain GAGVSQTPSNKVTEKGKYVELRCDPISGHTALYWYRQSLGQGPEFLIYFQGTGAADDSGLPNDRFFAVRPEGSVSTLKIQRTERGDSAVYLCASSLDRGYEQYFGPGTRLTVT.

This clone was recorded a few times. The rearrangement links TRBV19 to TRBJ2-1; a possible D gene is TRBD2 (6 bases). V was trimmed by 7 bases and J by 5 bases, leaving 15 bases between them. The CDR3 contains 14 residues. Germline CDR1 and CDR2: LNHDA and SQIVND (reference sequence). The CDR3 DNA reads TGTGCCAGTATTCGGGGAGGACTCCACAATGAGCAGTTCTTC. Its translation is CASIRGGLHNEQFF.

The chain joins TRBV30 to TRBJ1-2, with D unclear. This CDR3 is 14 amino acids long. Germline V lookup: CDR1 GTSNPN, CDR2 SVGIG (reference sequence). Trimming took off 0 bases at V and 4 bases at J, with 12 bases between the two ends. The CDR3 here is CAWSVRQGSYGYTF. The CDR3 DNA reads as TGTGCCTGGAGTGTGAGACAAGGGAGCTATGGCTACACCTTC.

V usage is TRBV2 and J usage is TRBJ2-1, with a tentative D call TRBD2 (5 bases). CDR1 and CDR2 (germline): SNHLY, FYNNEI. The length of the CDR3 is 13 residues. Trimming shortened V by 7 bases and J by 8 bases, and 15 bases separated the two germline ends. CDR3 amino acids: CASIPDAGHEQFF. Written as DNA, the CDR3 is TGTGCCAGCATCCCGGACGCGGGCCATGAGCAGTTCTTC.

The rearrangement links TRBV13 to TRBJ1-1, with D possibly TRBD1 on 5 matching bases. Per the germline V gene, CDR1 is PRHDT and CDR2 is FYEKMQ (reference sequence). The CDR3 spans 13 residues. The V and J ends lost 6 bases and 3 bases respectively, with 11 bases between them. The DNA for the CDR3 is TGTGCCAGCAGAGCAGGGTGGGACACTGAAGCTTTCTTT. Amino acids: CASRAGWDTEAFF.

Only one count was recorded for this clone. The chain has TRBV7-2 and TRBJ2-6; maybe TRBD2 (5 bases). V was clipped by 1 base and J by 1 base, with 8 bases between them. Germline V gene sequence: CDR1 SGHTA, CDR2 FQGNSA. The length of the CDR3 is 16 residues. CDR3 in DNA: TGTGCCAGCAGCTTAGGGGCGGGTTCTGGGGCCAACGTCCTGACTTTC. Translated, it gives CASSLGAGSGANVLTF.

The V gene is TRBV9, the J gene TRBJ2-1, with 10 positions matching TRBD2. The CDR3 runs to 18 residues. Germline CDR1 reads SGDLS; CDR2 reads YYNGEE. Trimming cost V 4 bases and J 3 bases; bases outside gene matches: 13. In DNA, the CDR3 is TGTGCCAGCAGCTCGAAGCCGACCAGACTAGCGGGCTACAATGAGCAGTTCTTC. Its translation is CASSSKPTRLAGYNEQFF.

J is TRBJ2-1 and V is TRBV9, with 9 bases fitting TRBD2. V shed 0 bases and J 5 bases; nucleotides not matched to a gene: 3. The CDR3 has 15 amino acids. Germline V gives CDR1 SGDLS, CDR2 YYNGEE. CDR3 loop: CASSVGGGANNEQFF. Here the CDR3 DNA reads TGTGCCAGCAGCGTAGGCGGGGGGGCAAACAATGAGCAGTTCTTC.

This chain uses TRBV19 with TRBJ1-1, with 7 bases lining up with TRBD1. The CDR3 totals 16 residues. Trimming at V came to 4 bases and at J to 1 base, leaving 9 bases not matched to a gene. Germline V gene lookup returns CDR1 LNHDA and CDR2 SQIVND (reference sequence). In DNA form, the CDR3 reads TGTGCCAGTAGTAGGCAAGGGGGCGCGGCGAACACTGAAGCTTTCTTT. Its protein is CASSRQGGAANTEAFF.

The V gene is TRBV13, the J gene TRBJ2-3, with 7 bases lining up with TRBD1. The V gene end was trimmed by 5 bases and the J gene end by 8 bases; junction bases not matched to a gene: 10. The germline gives CDR1 PRHDT, CDR2 FYEKMQ (reference sequence). The CDR3 loop spans 14 amino acids. The CDR3 bases are TGTGCCAGCAGCCTCCGACAGGGACGGGCTACGCAGTATTTT. It encodes CASSLRQGRATQYF.

The V call is TRBV4-3, the J call TRBJ2-2; D may be TRBD1 (6 bases). V lost 5 bases to trimming and J lost 6 bases, with 19 bases between them. There are 16 residues in the CDR3. The germline V gene has CDR1 LGHNA and CDR2 YSLEER. CDR3 bases: TGCGCCAGCAGCGACGAAAACAGGGTTTTCGCCGGGGAGCTGTTTTTT. Its translation: CASSDENRVFAGELFF.

J is TRBJ2-3 and V is TRBV5-1; TRBD2 might be the D (7 bases). The CDR3 runs 13 residues. The V end was cut by 6 bases, the J end by 3 bases, with 11 bases between. From germline, CDR1 is SGHRS and CDR2 YFSETQ. CDR3 protein: CASMGGPTDTQYF. The CDR3 DNA sequence: TGCGCCAGCATGGGGGGGCCAACAGATACGCAGTATTTT.

This clone appeared once. The chain has TRBV15 and TRBJ2-7; TRBD2 matches at 9 bases. The germline CDR1 and CDR2 sequences are LNHNV and YYDKDF (reference sequence). Trimming took 3 bases from V and 3 from J; bases not matched to a gene: 9. The CDR3 has 16 amino acids. CDR3 in amino acids: CATSREQTSGIYEQYF. In DNA, the CDR3 is TGTGCCACCAGCAGGGAACAGACTAGCGGCATCTACGAGCAGTACTTC.

The rearrangement uses TRBV4-3 and TRBJ1-2, with 11 bases matching TRBD1. The CDR3 is 16 residues long. CDR1 is LGHNA, CDR2 YSLEER, per germline. J gave up 3 bases and V 4 bases, and 7 bases lay outside the gene matches. CDR3 region: CASSRNAGQGDYGYTF. For the CDR3, the DNA is TGCGCCAGCAGCCGCAATGCGGGACAGGGGGACTATGGCTACACCTTC.

The chain is built from TRBV6-5 and TRBJ1-1, with TRBD1 as a possible D gene (5 bases). The CDR3 covers 13 residues. Germline V CDR1 and CDR2: MNHEY, SVGAGI. The ends were cut back, 2 bases at V and 4 bases at J, with 8 bases in the middle. CDR3 in amino acids: CASSYKQGTEAFF. In DNA, the CDR3 is TGTGCCAGCAGTTACAAGCAGGGCACTGAAGCTTTCTTT.

J is TRBJ1-3 and V is TRBV5-1; weak D call: TRBD1 (5 bases). Germline assignment: CDR1 SGHRS and CDR2 YFSETQ. The CDR3 runs to 15 residues. The V and J ends lost 0 bases and 1 base respectively, with 8 bases between them. The CDR3 sequence: CASSLEGVSGNTIYF. Here the CDR3 DNA reads TGCGCCAGCAGCTTGGAAGGGGTATCTGGAAACACCATATATTTT.